Presented here are 6 T cell receptor beta chains from one specimen sequenced in a study of cytomegalovirus exposure and HLA in healthy donors. The PCR employed 60 Vbeta primers together with 13 Jbeta primers. Clones were sequenced by immunoSEQ multiplex PCR, and TCRdb holds only the in-frame ones, with some missing. The sample records 170,000 or so clones, around 83% being singletons. The specimen was PBMCs. Every receptor here comes from a man in his fifties in good health and CMV-seronegative.

V is TRBV7-9 and J is TRBJ1-1; D unresolved. With 1 base removed from V and 10 bases from J, the gap between germline ends came to 13 bases. The CDR3 length is 13 residues. Germline-derived CDR1 and CDR2 are SEHNR and FQNEAQ (reference sequence). Here the CDR3 reads CASSLEQLMLAFF. DNA for the CDR3: TGTGCCAGCAGCTTAGAACAGCTGATGCTAGCTTTCTTT.

This clone showed up just once. CDR3 protein: CAISGAGGDREQYF. In DNA, the CDR3 is TGTGCCATCAGTGGGGCAGGGGGCGATCGGGAGCAGTACTTC. V gene TRBV10-3 combines with J gene TRBJ2-7, with 8 bases identical to TRBD1. The junction had 9 bases not matched to a gene; V was cut back by 4 bases and J by 7 bases. CDR3 length: 14 amino acids. In germline, CDR1 is ENHRY, CDR2 SYGVKD.

The rearrangement joins TRBV5-5 to TRBJ2-7; 8 nucleotides align to TRBD2. Germline loops: CDR1 SGHKS, CDR2 YYEKEE (reference sequence). The CDR3 has 13 residues. V shed 4 bases, J shed 3 bases, and the junction held 3 bases outside the gene matches. CDR3 coding DNA: TGTGCCAGCAGCGGCGGGACTAGCTACGAGCAGTACTTC. This gives the protein CASSGGTSYEQYF. Full variable domain (outside the CDR3, taken from reference TRBV5-5 and TRBJ2-7): DAGVTQSPTHLIKTRGQQVTLRCSPISGHKSVSWYQQVLGQGPQFIFQYYEKEERGRGNFPDRFSARQFPNYSSELNVNALLLGDSALYLCASSGGTSYEQYFGPGTRLTVT.

V is TRBV7-9 and J is TRBJ1-6; D ambiguous. V was pared by 3 bases and J by 9 bases, with 9 bases between. The CDR3 is 13 residues long. CDR1 and CDR2 (germline): SEHNR, FQNEAQ (reference sequence). The CDR3 coding sequence is TGTGCCAGCAGCTTGCAAAACAGTTCACCCCTCCACTTT. Its protein product is CASSLQNSSPLHF.

The V call is TRBV28, the J call TRBJ2-1; tentative D call: TRBD2 (5 bases). The V end was cut by 2 bases, the J end by 9 bases, with 17 bases between. This CDR3 is built from 15 residues. Germline V gene data show CDR1 as MDHEN and CDR2 as SYDVKM. DNA for the CDR3: TGTGCCAGCAGTTTAGGTCGGACTCGTCTTGGTGAGCAGTTCTTC. Amino acid sequence: CASSLGRTRLGEQFF.

The gene calls are TRBV11-2 and TRBJ1-4; D may be TRBD1 (5 bases). V gave up 0 bases and J gave up 6 bases, with 11 bases separating them. The CDR3 consists of 15 residues. From germline, CDR1 is SGHAT and CDR2 FQNNGV. The CDR3 region is CASSLDAGGDEKLFF. CDR3 bases: TGTGCCAGCAGCTTAGACGCCGGAGGGGATGAAAAACTGTTTTTT. The complete variable domain, with remaining parts taken from reference TRBV11-2 and TRBJ1-4, reads EAGVAQSPRYKIIEKRQSVAFWCNPISGHATLYWYQQILGQGPKLLIQFQNNGVVDDSQLPKDRFSAERLKGVDSTLKIQPAKLEDSAVYLCASSLDAGGDEKLFFGSGTQLSVL.